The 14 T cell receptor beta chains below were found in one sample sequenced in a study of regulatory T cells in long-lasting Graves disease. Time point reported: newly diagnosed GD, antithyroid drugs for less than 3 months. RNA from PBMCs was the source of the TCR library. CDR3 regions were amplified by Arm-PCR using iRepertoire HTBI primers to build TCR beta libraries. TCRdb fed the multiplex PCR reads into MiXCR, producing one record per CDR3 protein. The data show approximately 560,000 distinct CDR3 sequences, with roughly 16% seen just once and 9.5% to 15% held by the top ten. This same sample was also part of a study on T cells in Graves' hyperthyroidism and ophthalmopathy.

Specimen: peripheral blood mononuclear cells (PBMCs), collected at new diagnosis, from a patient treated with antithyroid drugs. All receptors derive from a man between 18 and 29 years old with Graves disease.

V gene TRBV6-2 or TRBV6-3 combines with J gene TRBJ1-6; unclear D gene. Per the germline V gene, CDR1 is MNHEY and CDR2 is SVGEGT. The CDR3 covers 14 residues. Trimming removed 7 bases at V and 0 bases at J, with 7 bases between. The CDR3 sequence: CASKESSYNSPLHF. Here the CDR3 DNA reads TGTGCCAGCAAGGAGAGCTCCTATAATTCACCCCTCCACTTT.

Here the CDR3 reads CASSEVAGLGRETQYF. The DNA of the CDR3 is TGTGCCAGCAGTGAAGTAGCGGGTCTAGGAAGAGAGACCCAGTACTTC. The chain carries TRBV6-1 and TRBJ2-5; 7 nucleotides align to TRBD2. The CDR3 runs to 16 residues. After removal of 1 base from V and 4 bases from J, the junction contained 9 bases not matched to a gene. The germline CDR1 and CDR2 sequences are MNHNS and SASEGT.

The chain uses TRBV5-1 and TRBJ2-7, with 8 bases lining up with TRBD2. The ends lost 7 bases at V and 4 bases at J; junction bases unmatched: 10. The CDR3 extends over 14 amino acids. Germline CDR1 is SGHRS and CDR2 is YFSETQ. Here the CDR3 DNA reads TGCGCCAGCCGCACTTCAGCGGGAGCATACGAGCAGTACTTC. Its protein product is CASRTSAGAYEQYF.

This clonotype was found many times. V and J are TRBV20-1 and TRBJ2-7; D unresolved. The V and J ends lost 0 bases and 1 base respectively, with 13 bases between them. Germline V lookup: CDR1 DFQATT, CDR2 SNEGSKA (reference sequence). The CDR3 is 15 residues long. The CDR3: CSARDGSTPSYEQYF. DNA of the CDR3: TGCAGTGCTAGAGACGGTAGTACCCCATCCTACGAGCAGTACTTC.

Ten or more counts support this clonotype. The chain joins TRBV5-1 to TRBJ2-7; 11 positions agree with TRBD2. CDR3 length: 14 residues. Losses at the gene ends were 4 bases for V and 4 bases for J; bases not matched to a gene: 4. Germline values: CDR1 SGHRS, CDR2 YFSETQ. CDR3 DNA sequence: TGCGCCAGCAGCAAAACTAGCGGGAGTTACGAGCAGTACTTC. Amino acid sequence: CASSKTSGSYEQYF.

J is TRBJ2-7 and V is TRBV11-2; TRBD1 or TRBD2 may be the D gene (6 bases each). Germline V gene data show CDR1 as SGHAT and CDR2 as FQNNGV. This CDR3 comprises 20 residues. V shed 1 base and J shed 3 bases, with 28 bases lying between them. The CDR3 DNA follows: TGTGCCAGCAGCTTAGGGGGGGCGATCCCGGGAAAGTCGGCGAGCTACGAGCAGTACTTC. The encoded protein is CASSLGGAIPGKSASYEQYF.

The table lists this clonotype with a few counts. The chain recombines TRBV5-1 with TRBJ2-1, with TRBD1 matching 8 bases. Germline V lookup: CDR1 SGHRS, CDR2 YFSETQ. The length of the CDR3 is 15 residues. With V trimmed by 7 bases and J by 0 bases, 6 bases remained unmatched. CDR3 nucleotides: TGCGCCAGCCGACTCGGACAGGGCTCCTACAATGAGCAGTTCTTC. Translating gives CASRLGQGSYNEQFF.

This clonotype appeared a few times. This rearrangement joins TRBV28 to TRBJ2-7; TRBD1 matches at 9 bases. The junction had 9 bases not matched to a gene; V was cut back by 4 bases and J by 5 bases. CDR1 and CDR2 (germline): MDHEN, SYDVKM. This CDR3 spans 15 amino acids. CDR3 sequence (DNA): TGTGCCAGCAGTTCACCCGGGACAGGGCTCAACGAGCAGTACTTC. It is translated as CASSSPGTGLNEQYF.

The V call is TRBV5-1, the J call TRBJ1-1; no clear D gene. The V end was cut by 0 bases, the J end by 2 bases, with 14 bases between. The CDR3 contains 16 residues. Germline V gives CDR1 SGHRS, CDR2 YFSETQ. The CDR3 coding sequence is TGCGCCAGCAGCTTGGCTCCTCGACCGGATAACACTGAAGCTTTCTTT. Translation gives CASSLAPRPDNTEAFF.

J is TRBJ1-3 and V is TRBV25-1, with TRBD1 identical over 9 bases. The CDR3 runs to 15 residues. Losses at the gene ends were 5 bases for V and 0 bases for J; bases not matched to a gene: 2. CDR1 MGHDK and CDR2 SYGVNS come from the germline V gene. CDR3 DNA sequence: TGTGCCAGCAGTTCGACAGGGGGCTCTGGAAACACCATATATTTT. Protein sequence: CASSSTGGSGNTIYF.

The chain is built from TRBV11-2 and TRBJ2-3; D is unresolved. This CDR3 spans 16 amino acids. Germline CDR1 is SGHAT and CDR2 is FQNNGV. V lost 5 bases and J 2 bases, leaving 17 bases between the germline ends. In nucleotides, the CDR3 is TGTGCCAGCAGCCTGCCACCAGACCATATCACAGATACGCAGTATTTT. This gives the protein CASSLPPDHITDTQYF.

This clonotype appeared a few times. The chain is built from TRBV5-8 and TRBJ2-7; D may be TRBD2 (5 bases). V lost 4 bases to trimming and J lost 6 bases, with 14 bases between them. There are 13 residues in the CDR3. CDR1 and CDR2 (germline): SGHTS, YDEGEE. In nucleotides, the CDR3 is TGTGCCAGCAGCCCGGAACTAGTTCGCGAGCAGTACTTC. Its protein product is CASSPELVREQYF. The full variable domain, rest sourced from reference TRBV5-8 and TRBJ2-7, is EAGVTQSPTHLIKTRGQQATLRCSPISGHTSVYWYQQALGLGLQFLLWYDEGEERNRGNFPPRFSGRQFPNYSSELNVNALELEDSALYLCASSPELVREQYFGPGTRLTVT.

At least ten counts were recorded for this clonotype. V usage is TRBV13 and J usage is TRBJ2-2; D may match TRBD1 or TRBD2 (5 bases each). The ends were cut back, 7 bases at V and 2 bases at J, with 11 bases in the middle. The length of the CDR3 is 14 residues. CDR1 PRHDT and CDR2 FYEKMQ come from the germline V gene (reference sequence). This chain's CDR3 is CASKGGTNTGELFF. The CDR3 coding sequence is TGTGCCAGCAAGGGTGGGACCAACACCGGGGAGCTGTTTTTT.

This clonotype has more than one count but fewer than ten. The CDR3 loop is CASRTTGQTEAFF. The DNA of the CDR3 is TGTGCCAGCAGGACGACAGGGCAGACTGAAGCTTTCTTT. The J gene is TRBJ1-1, the V gene TRBV12-3 or TRBV12-4, with TRBD1 matching 7 bases. Unmatched junction bases numbered 6, after V lost 6 bases and J lost 5 bases. The CDR3 is 13 amino acids.